Each of the 32 T cell receptor beta chains below was sequenced from the same sample in a study of shared clonotypes between healthy human individuals. Assay used: immunoSEQ multiplex PCR; TCRdb lists only in-frame clones, some missing. The data show about 1 million clones, around 75% seen once. Sample: memory CD4+ T cells sorted from blood. Subset: CD45RA-negative fraction. The receptors were gathered from a man aged 18 to 30 in good health.

The chain has TRBV19 and TRBJ1-1; D uncertain. The V and J ends lost 6 bases and 2 bases respectively, with 16 bases between them. The CDR3 is 15 residues long. The germline gives CDR1 LNHDA, CDR2 SQIVND (reference sequence). For the CDR3, the DNA is TGTGCCAGTAGGCGGACCACCCTAGGAAACACTGAAGCTTTCTTT. Residues: CASRRTTLGNTEAFF.

V is TRBV5-1 and J is TRBJ2-1, with D maybe TRBD1 (6 bases). CDR1 is SGHRS and CDR2 is YFSETQ in the germline V gene. The CDR3 totals 16 residues. V was pared by 4 bases and J by 0 bases, with 14 bases between. CDR3 nucleotide sequence: TGCGCCAGCAGCCCAGGGGCCTGGAGCTCCTACAATGAGCAGTTCTTC. Protein sequence: CASSPGAWSSYNEQFF.

The chain combines TRBV14 with TRBJ2-7; 10 nucleotides align to TRBD1. This CDR3 comprises 15 residues. The germline gives CDR1 SGHDN, CDR2 FVKESK. The V gene end was trimmed by 3 bases and the J gene end by 3 bases; junction bases not matched to a gene: 5. CDR3 protein: CASSQRGTGVYEQYF. The CDR3 coding sequence is TGTGCCAGCAGCCAGAGAGGGACAGGGGTCTACGAGCAGTACTTC.

The chain carries TRBV4-1 and TRBJ2-7, with 8 nucleotides matching TRBD1. V dropped 4 bases and J dropped 7; count of bases not matched to a gene: 9. Germline V lookup: CDR1 MGHRA, CDR2 YSYEKL. CDR3 length: 14 residues. This chain's CDR3 is CASSPGQGLGEQYF. In DNA, the CDR3 is TGCGCCAGCAGCCCCGGACAGGGTCTAGGGGAGCAGTACTTC.

The genes are TRBV5-8 and TRBJ2-3; the D gene is possibly TRBD2 (6 bases). Trimming left V 2 bases short and J 0 bases short, with 10 bases between. The CDR3 is 15 residues long. Germline V gene data show CDR1 as SGHTS and CDR2 as YDEGEE. The CDR3 sequence is CASSFLAASTDTQYF. CDR3 DNA sequence: TGTGCCAGCAGCTTCTTAGCGGCTAGCACAGATACGCAGTATTTT.

Worth noting for this clone: One base away lies a much larger clone, so this may be a sequencing read error. The rearrangement uses TRBV6-5 and TRBJ2-7; perhaps TRBD1 as D (7 bases). The CDR3 contains 11 residues. V shed 7 bases and J shed 6 bases, with 10 bases lying between them. Germline V gives CDR1 MNHEY, CDR2 SVGAGI. The CDR3 reads CASTQGGEQYF. The CDR3 DNA reads as TGTGCCAGCACCCAGGGGGGCGAGCAGTACTTC.

The rearrangement links TRBV7-9 to TRBJ2-5, with unresolved D. Looked up from germline, CDR1 is SEHNR and CDR2 is FQNEAQ (reference sequence). V was cut by 5 bases and J by 5 bases, with 15 bases left in between. The CDR3 is 14 amino acids. For the CDR3, the DNA is TGTGCCAGCAGCCCTTACAGAGAGAGGGAGACCCAGTACTTC. Its translation is CASSPYRERETQYF. Supplemented by reference TRBV7-9 and TRBJ2-5, the full variable domain reads DTGVSQNPRHKITKRGQNVTFRCDPISEHNRLYWYRQTLGQGPEFLTYFQNEAQLEKSRLLSDRFSAERPKGSFSTLEIQRTEQGDSAMYLCASSPYRERETQYFGPGTRLLVL.

V is TRBV23-1 and J is TRBJ1-6; a possible D gene is TRBD1 (6 bases). TRBV23-1 is an open reading frame, and its role is uncertain. V was clipped by 11 bases and J by 0 bases, with 20 bases between them. This CDR3 region has 17 residues. The CDR3 DNA follows: TGCGCCGGGACAATTGATCCTATAAGCTCCTATAATTCACCCCTCCACTTT. Residues: CAGTIDPISSYNSPLHF.

This rearrangement joins TRBV7-8 to TRBJ2-7, with a tentative D call TRBD1 (6 bases). Deletions cut 5 bases from V and 6 bases from J, with 20 bases between. CDR1 SGHVS and CDR2 FQNEAQ come from the germline V gene. The CDR3 length is 15 residues. The CDR3 here is CASSPLQGSSLEQYF. CDR3 coding DNA: TGTGCCAGCAGCCCTCTGCAGGGGTCGTCCCTCGAGCAGTACTTC.

V gene TRBV18 combines with J gene TRBJ2-2; D possibly corresponds to TRBD2 (5 bases). V lost 2 bases and J lost 0, with 13 bases in between. There are 17 residues in the CDR3. In germline, CDR1 is KGHSH, CDR2 LQKENI. The CDR3 nucleotides read TGTGCCAGCTCACCATACAGTCCCGGGACGAACACCGGGGAGCTGTTTTTT. Its protein product is CASSPYSPGTNTGELFF.

The chain couples TRBV6-1 to TRBJ1-3; D call uncertain. Per germline, CDR1 MNHNS and CDR2 SASEGT. V was cut by 1 base and J by 0 bases, with 10 bases left in between. The CDR3 contains 16 residues. Here the CDR3 reads CASSEGRLFSGNTIYF. CDR3 sequence (DNA): TGTGCCAGCAGTGAAGGCAGGCTATTCTCTGGAAACACCATATATTTT.

This clone was counted a few times. The V call is TRBV7-3, the J call TRBJ1-2; D is possibly TRBD1 (6 bases). Between the trimmed V and J ends, which lost 3 bases and 0 bases, there was a span of 11 bases. There are 15 residues in the CDR3. Germline V CDR1 and CDR2: SGHTA, FQGTGA. The CDR3 DNA follows: TGTGCCAGCAGCTTGGGGGCAGCGACTAACTATGGCTACACCTTC. Protein product: CASSLGAATNYGYTF.

V and J are TRBV7-9 and TRBJ2-1; D not certain. The V end was cut by 2 bases, the J end by 5 bases, with 7 bases between. The CDR3 consists of 13 residues. Germline-derived CDR1 and CDR2 are SEHNR and FQNEAQ (reference sequence). CDR3 amino acids: CASSLRLNNEQFF. The CDR3, as DNA: TGTGCCAGCAGCTTAAGGCTTAACAATGAGCAGTTCTTC. Drawing the rest from reference TRBV7-9 and TRBJ2-1, the complete variable domain is DTGVSQNPRHKITKRGQNVTFRCDPISEHNRLYWYRQTLGQGPEFLTYFQNEAQLEKSRLLSDRFSAERPKGSFSTLEIQRTEQGDSAMYLCASSLRLNNEQFFGPGTRLTVL.

The chain employs TRBV5-1 and TRBJ1-4; D is uncertain. Per germline, CDR1 SGHRS and CDR2 YFSETQ. The CDR3 is 14 amino acids. V was trimmed by 2 bases and J by 5 bases, leaving 10 bases between them. CDR3 DNA: TGCGCCAGCAGCTTTGATGTCCAGAATGAAAAACTGTTTTTT. Translating it yields CASSFDVQNEKLFF.

The genes are TRBV7-2 and TRBJ2-7; weak D call: TRBD1 (6 bases). The germline V gene has CDR1 SGHTA and CDR2 FQGNSA. Between the trimmed V and J ends, which lost 5 bases and 3 bases, there was a span of 14 bases. This CDR3 is built from 14 residues. The CDR3 region is CASSQSRGNYEQYF. The CDR3 coding sequence is TGTGCCAGCAGCCAATCAAGGGGGAACTACGAGCAGTACTTC. Filled out from reference TRBV7-2 and TRBJ2-7, the complete variable domain reads GAGVSQSPSNKVTEKGKDVELRCDPISGHTALYWYRQSLGQGLEFLIYFQGNSAPDKSGLPSDRFSAERTGGSVSTLTIQRTQQEDSAVYLCASSQSRGNYEQYFGPGTRLTVT.

In this sample, this clone turned up a few times. The CDR3 is CASSFGTGHYGYTF. In nucleotides, the CDR3 is TGTGCCAGCAGTTTTGGGACAGGGCACTATGGCTACACCTTC. This chain joins TRBV27 and TRBJ1-2; 9 positions agree with TRBD1. V lost 3 bases and J lost 3; bases outside the gene matches: 2. Germline loops: CDR1 MNHEY, CDR2 SMNVEV (reference sequence). The CDR3 loop spans 14 amino acids.

This clone has just one count. V is TRBV7-8 and J is TRBJ2-1; tentative D call: TRBD2 (5 bases). The CDR3 extends over 15 amino acids. Trimming took 2 bases from V and 3 from J, leaving 11 bases between them. CDR1 SGHVS and CDR2 FQNEAQ come from the germline V gene. CDR3 nucleotides: TGTGCCAGCAGCTTAAGAAGAGGGAGCTACAATGAGCAGTTCTTC. As protein: CASSLRRGSYNEQFF.

The chain uses TRBV5-6 and TRBJ2-5; D remains unclear. This CDR3 is 14 amino acids long. The germline V gene encodes CDR1 SGHDT and CDR2 YYEEEE. V lost 2 bases and J lost 4, with 12 bases in between. The CDR3: CASSFSGWGETQYF. In DNA, the CDR3 is TGTGCCAGCAGCTTCTCCGGGTGGGGAGAGACCCAGTACTTC.

A note on this clone: This specimen includes other DNA sequences encoding the same CDR3. The CDR3: CASKTGGTDTQYF. The CDR3 region has the DNA TGTGCCAGTAAGACAGGAGGCACAGATACGCAGTATTTT. The rearrangement joins TRBV19 to TRBJ2-3; D might be TRBD1 (6 bases). There are 13 residues in the CDR3. CDR1 and CDR2 from the germline V gene are LNHDA and SQIVND (reference sequence). The V gene lost 7 bases and the J gene lost 1 base, with 9 bases spanning the gap.

The rearrangement links TRBV19 to TRBJ1-2, with D maybe TRBD1 (5 bases). CDR3 length equals 15 residues. Germline V lookup: CDR1 LNHDA, CDR2 SQIVND (reference sequence). Trimming cost V 5 bases and J 0 bases, with 13 bases left between them. CDR3 nucleotides: TGTGCCAGTAGTCCCCAGTCAGGGACTAACTATGGCTACACCTTC. Its translation: CASSPQSGTNYGYTF.

This rearrangement joins TRBV30 to TRBJ1-1, with D perhaps matching TRBD1 (6 bases). Trimming left V 5 bases short and J 7 bases short, with 23 bases between. CDR1 and CDR2 from the germline V gene are GTSNPN and SVGIG (reference sequence). The CDR3 consists of 15 residues. This CDR3 reads CAWASDGGRVSEAFF. The DNA for the CDR3 is TGTGCCTGGGCTTCTGATGGGGGGCGCGTGAGTGAAGCTTTCTTT.

V and J are TRBV2 and TRBJ2-7; no definite D call. Germline assignment: CDR1 SNHLY and CDR2 FYNNEI. The CDR3 length is 14 residues. V dropped 1 base and J dropped 9 bases, with 16 bases sitting between them. CDR3 loop: CASSEGSTTVGQYF. CDR3 bases: TGTGCCAGCAGTGAAGGTAGTACGACTGTTGGGCAGTACTTC.

The chain carries TRBV9 and TRBJ2-5; 12 bases agree with TRBD2. This CDR3 has 18 amino acids. Trimming at V came to 0 bases and at J to 5 bases, leaving 11 bases not matched to a gene. In germline, CDR1 is SGDLS, CDR2 YYNGEE. CDR3 nucleotide sequence: TGTGCCAGCAGCGTAGGGGGGACTAGCGGGCCCGAGGGGGAGACCCAGTACTTC. This encodes CASSVGGTSGPEGETQYF.

The chain joins TRBV6-1 to TRBJ2-7; D call uncertain. V lost 7 bases, J lost 0 bases, and 16 bases lay in between. CDR1 and CDR2 (germline): MNHNS, SASEGT. The CDR3 loop spans 15 amino acids. The CDR3 DNA follows: TGTGCCAGCAAAGGGCACACGCGAATCTCCTACGAGCAGTACTTC. The encoded protein is CASKGHTRISYEQYF.

V is TRBV5-6 and J is TRBJ2-1; possibly TRBD2 for D (5 bases). The germline CDR1 and CDR2 sequences are SGHDT and YYEEEE. The CDR3 loop spans 15 amino acids. Trimming shortened V by 0 bases and J by 6 bases, and 13 bases separated the two germline ends. CDR3 in amino acids: CASSLAGVVANEQFF. The CDR3 DNA reads as TGTGCCAGCAGCTTGGCCGGGGTAGTGGCCAATGAGCAGTTCTTC.

The J gene is TRBJ1-4, the V gene TRBV4-3; D is uncertain. CDR1 is LGHNA and CDR2 is YSLEER in the germline V gene. The CDR3 contains 15 residues. V was pared by 0 bases and J by 5 bases, with 10 bases between. CDR3 region: CASSQEPQINEKLFF. DNA of the CDR3: TGCGCCAGCAGCCAAGAACCCCAGATAAATGAAAAACTGTTTTTT.

J is TRBJ1-2 and V is TRBV7-9; D is unresolved. V was trimmed by 1 base and J by 12 bases, leaving 18 bases between them. The CDR3 consists of 14 residues. Germline V gene sequence: CDR1 SEHNR, CDR2 FQNEAQ (reference sequence). The CDR3 coding sequence is TGTGCCAGCAGCTTAGGTATGGTGCTGGGTGAAGACACCTTC. As protein: CASSLGMVLGEDTF.

This clone appeared a single time. The V call is TRBV5-1, the J call TRBJ2-3, with 10 positions matching TRBD2. Looked up from germline, CDR1 is SGHRS and CDR2 is YFSETQ. Unmatched junction bases numbered 7, after V lost 4 bases and J lost 2 bases. This CDR3 is built from 16 residues. CDR3 in DNA: TGCGCCAGCAGCGGAAGACTAGCGGGTTACACAGATACGCAGTATTTT. Its protein product is CASSGRLAGYTDTQYF. Full variable domain (missing parts from reference TRBV5-1 and TRBJ2-3): KAGVTQTPRYLIKTRGQQVTLSCSPISGHRSVSWYQQTPGQGLQFLFEYFSETQRNKGNFPGRFSGRQFSNSRSEMNVSTLELGDSALYLCASSGRLAGYTDTQYFGPGTRLTVL.

V is TRBV19 and J is TRBJ2-1; possibly TRBD2 for D (6 bases). Germline CDR1 is LNHDA and CDR2 is SQIVND (reference sequence). CDR3 length: 14 residues. Deletions cut 7 bases from V and 0 bases from J, with 10 bases between. The CDR3 loop is CASKVGGSYNEQFF. The CDR3 DNA follows: TGTGCCAGTAAAGTGGGGGGCTCCTACAATGAGCAGTTCTTC.

As regards this clone: One end of the junction is discordant with germline, which a read error may explain. The same CDR3 arises from other DNA sequences in this sample as well. The rearrangement joins TRBV29-1 to TRBJ2-7, with a tentative D call TRBD2 (5 bases). The CDR3 runs to 11 residues. CDR1 and CDR2 (germline): SQVTM, ANQGSEA. The CDR3 sequence: CSVYYSYEQYF. The DNA for the CDR3 is TGTAGCGTTTACTACTCCTACGAGCAGTACTTC.

This chain uses TRBV6-5 with TRBJ1-5, with no clear D. The germline V gene encodes CDR1 MNHEY and CDR2 SVGAGI. CDR3 length equals 14 residues. Here the CDR3 reads CPLRAGEGNQPQHF. The CDR3 nucleotides are TGTCCTCTCCGAGCCGGGGAAGGCAATCAGCCCCAGCATTTT.

The sample holds one count of this clone. The chain recombines TRBV5-4 with TRBJ2-7; D is unresolved. Per the germline V gene, CDR1 is SGHNT and CDR2 is YYREEE (reference sequence). This CDR3 has 15 residues. Trimming shortened V by 0 bases and J by 4 bases, and 14 bases separated the two germline ends. This CDR3 is CASSLGLAKDYEQYF. The CDR3 DNA sequence: TGTGCCAGCAGCTTGGGGCTCGCAAAGGATTACGAGCAGTACTTC.